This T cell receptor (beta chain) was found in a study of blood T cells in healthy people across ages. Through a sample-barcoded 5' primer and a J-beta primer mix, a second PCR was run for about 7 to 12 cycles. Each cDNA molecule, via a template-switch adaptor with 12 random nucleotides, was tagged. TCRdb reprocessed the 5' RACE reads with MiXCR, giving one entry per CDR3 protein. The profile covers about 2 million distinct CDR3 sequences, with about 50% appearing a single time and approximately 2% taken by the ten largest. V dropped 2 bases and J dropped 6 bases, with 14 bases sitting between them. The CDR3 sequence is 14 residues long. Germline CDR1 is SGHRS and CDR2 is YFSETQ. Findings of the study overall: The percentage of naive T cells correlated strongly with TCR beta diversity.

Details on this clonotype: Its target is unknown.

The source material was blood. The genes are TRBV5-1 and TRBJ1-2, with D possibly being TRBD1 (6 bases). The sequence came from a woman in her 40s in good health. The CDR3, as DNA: TGCGCCAGCAGCTTCCGGGACACCAGGAATGGCTACACCTTC. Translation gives CASSFRDTRNGYTF.